Below are 30 T cell receptor beta chains sequenced from a single sample in a study of OX40 agonist ivuxolimab in advanced cancers. Assay used: immunoSEQ multiplex PCR; TCRdb lists only in-frame clones, some missing. The sample shows 55,000 to 80,000 clones, 84% of them seen only once. Sequencing used CD4+ or CD8+ T cells sorted from blood, obtained in a trial of the OX40 agonist ivuxolimab. The receptors originated from an adult with an advanced solid tumor such as melanoma, head and neck, liver or kidney cancer.

The chain uses TRBV9 and TRBJ2-2, with TRBD1 as a possible D gene (5 bases). V lost 3 bases to trimming and J lost 7 bases, with 10 bases between them. This CDR3 has 13 residues. Looked up from germline, CDR1 is SGDLS and CDR2 is YYNGEE. In DNA, the CDR3 is TGTGCCAGCAGCGGCAGGGCCGGCGGGGAGCTGTTTTTT. This sequence encodes CASSGRAGGELFF.

The V gene is TRBV11-2, the J gene TRBJ1-2; no firm D call. The CDR3 has 13 amino acids. V was clipped by 1 base and J by 8 bases, with 11 bases between them. From germline, CDR1 is SGHAT and CDR2 FQNNGV. DNA of the CDR3: TGTGCCAGCAGCTTAGTTCGGGCGGGAGGCTACACCTTC. Encoded protein: CASSLVRAGGYTF.

The chain is built from TRBV19 and TRBJ2-2, with 7 bases that match TRBD1. V dropped 5 bases and J dropped 6; count of bases not matched to a gene: 3. Germline V gene data show CDR1 as LNHDA and CDR2 as SQIVND (reference sequence). CDR3 length equals 13 residues. CDR3 DNA: TGTGCCAGTAGTGTACAGGGGTCCGGGGAGCTGTTTTTT. Translating it yields CASSVQGSGELFF.

The chain links TRBV7-8 to TRBJ2-2, with no clear D. CDR3 size: 14 residues. With 1 base removed from V and 5 bases from J, the gap between germline ends came to 8 bases. Germline loops: CDR1 SGHVS, CDR2 FQNEAQ. This chain's CDR3 is CASSLEPLTGELFF. CDR3 nucleotides: TGTGCCAGCAGCTTAGAACCCCTTACCGGGGAGCTGTTTTTT.

This chain connects TRBV30 to TRBJ1-2, with a tentative D call TRBD1 (6 bases). CDR3 length: 13 residues. CDR1 is GTSNPN, CDR2 SVGIG, per germline (reference sequence). V gave up 2 bases and J gave up 3 bases, with 10 bases separating them. CDR3 coding DNA: TGTGCCTGGAGTAGGGGGGGAGACTATGGCTACACCTTC. It is translated as CAWSRGGDYGYTF. Using reference TRBV30 and TRBJ1-2 for the parts outside the CDR3, the full variable domain is SQTIHQWPATLVQPVGSPLSLECTVEGTSNPNLYWYRQAAGRGLQLLFYSVGIGQISSEVPQNLSASRPQDRQFILSSKKLLLSDSGFYLCAWSRGGDYGYTFGSGTRLTVV.

The J gene is TRBJ2-2, the V gene TRBV5-4; 11 nucleotides align to TRBD2. Germline V CDR1 and CDR2: SGHNT, YYREEE (reference sequence). CDR3 length: 14 residues. Trimming removed 2 bases from V and 7 bases from J; junction bases left unmatched: 1. CDR3 protein: CASSFLAGGGELFF. The CDR3 DNA follows: TGTGCCAGCAGCTTTCTAGCGGGGGGCGGGGAGCTGTTTTTT.

The J gene is TRBJ2-3, the V gene TRBV27; 9 bases align to TRBD2. Per germline, CDR1 MNHEY and CDR2 SMNVEV (reference sequence). V lost 2 bases to trimming and J lost 4 bases; unmatched junction nucleotides: 10. The CDR3 loop spans 17 amino acids. The CDR3 loop is CASSLTVPSGASDTQYF. For the CDR3, the DNA is TGTGCCAGCAGTTTAACAGTTCCTAGCGGGGCATCAGATACGCAGTATTTT.

The chain uses TRBV11-3 and TRBJ2-7; D is perhaps TRBD2 (6 bases). Per germline, CDR1 SGHNT and CDR2 YENEEA. The CDR3 is 12 residues long. Trimming pared 1 base from V and 7 bases from J, leaving 8 bases between. CDR3 residues: CASSLGGGEQYF. The CDR3 DNA reads as TGTGCCAGCAGCTTAGGGGGAGGAGAGCAGTACTTC.

The gene calls are TRBV7-8 and TRBJ2-3; 7 nucleotides align to TRBD1. Trimming cost V 3 bases and J 1 base; bases outside gene matches: 7. The germline CDR1 and CDR2 sequences are SGHVS and FQNEAQ. The CDR3 runs 16 residues. This chain's CDR3 is CASSFFNRGGTDTQYF. In nucleotides, the CDR3 is TGTGCCAGCAGCTTTTTCAACAGGGGTGGCACAGATACGCAGTATTTT. Full variable domain (remainder filled in from reference TRBV7-8 and TRBJ2-3): GAGVSQSPRYKVAKRGQDVALRCDPISGHVSLFWYQQALGQGPEFLTYFQNEAQLDKSGLPSDRFFAERPEGSVSTLKIQRTQQEDSAVYLCASSFFNRGGTDTQYFGPGTRLTVL.

The J gene is TRBJ1-6, the V gene TRBV6-1, with TRBD1 matching 10 bases. This CDR3 has 19 residues. Germline V gene lookup returns CDR1 MNHNS and CDR2 SASEGT. Trimming cost V 1 base and J 1 base; bases outside gene matches: 7. CDR3 bases: TGTGCCAGCAGTGAAGTAGGGACAGGGGAGATATCCTATAATTCACCCCTCCACTTT. Its translation: CASSEVGTGEISYNSPLHF.

The chain recombines TRBV5-1 with TRBJ2-5; D not resolved. Per germline, CDR1 SGHRS and CDR2 YFSETQ. Trimming left V 0 bases short and J 3 bases short, with 9 bases between. The CDR3 runs 14 residues. The CDR3 region is CASSLGLTEETQYF. CDR3 in DNA: TGCGCCAGCAGCTTGGGGTTGACGGAAGAGACCCAGTACTTC. Combining the CDR3 with reference TRBV5-1 and TRBJ2-5 gives the whole variable domain KAGVTQTPRYLIKTRGQQVTLSCSPISGHRSVSWYQQTPGQGLQFLFEYFSETQRNKGNFPGRFSGRQFSNSRSEMNVSTLELGDSALYLCASSLGLTEETQYFGPGTRLLVL.

V gene TRBV6-1 combines with J gene TRBJ2-1, with a possible D match to TRBD2 (6 bases). Germline V lookup: CDR1 MNHNS, CDR2 SASEGT. V lost 6 bases to trimming and J lost 4 bases, with 10 bases between them. The CDR3 covers 13 residues. The CDR3 DNA follows: TGTGCCAGCAGGCGGGACTCGTACAATGAGCAGTTCTTC. It specifies CASRRDSYNEQFF.

This clone was found a few times. The chain links TRBV5-1 to TRBJ2-3, with TRBD2 identical over 9 bases. From germline, CDR1 is SGHRS and CDR2 YFSETQ. J was trimmed by 5 bases and V by 2 bases; bases with no gene match: 12. The length of the CDR3 is 17 residues. CDR3 amino acids: CASSFIAGAKIGDTQYF. CDR3 sequence (DNA): TGCGCCAGCAGCTTTATAGCGGGGGCCAAGATAGGAGATACGCAGTATTTT.

The chain employs TRBV5-4 and TRBJ1-1, with D perhaps matching TRBD1 (5 bases). CDR1 and CDR2 (germline): SGHNT, YYREEE (reference sequence). V lost 0 bases, J lost 1 base, and 16 bases lay in between. The CDR3 is 17 amino acids. CDR3 nucleotide sequence: TGTGCCAGCAGCTTGGACGCCACTGGGGGACCGAACACTGAAGCTTTCTTT. The encoded protein is CASSLDATGGPNTEAFF.

V and J are TRBV7-9 and TRBJ2-1, with 11 bases that match TRBD2. The CDR3 has 18 residues. Trimming took 2 bases from V and 9 from J; bases not matched to a gene: 15. The germline V gene encodes CDR1 SEHNR and CDR2 FQNEAQ (reference sequence). CDR3 DNA sequence: TGTGCCAGCAGCTTATTGCCAACTAGCGGGAGTTATTATGGTGAGCAGTTCTTC. It yields the protein CASSLLPTSGSYYGEQFF.

The V and J genes are TRBV15 and TRBJ1-5; TRBD1 agrees at 8 bases. The V and J ends lost 9 bases and 7 bases, in that order; junction bases with no gene match: 8. The CDR3 totals 13 residues. The germline V gene encodes CDR1 LNHNV and CDR2 YYDKDF (reference sequence). The CDR3: CATAQGARQPQHF. The CDR3 DNA reads as TGTGCCACTGCTCAGGGGGCCAGGCAGCCCCAGCATTTT.

The CDR3: CASRWENTEAFF. Written as DNA, the CDR3 is TGTGCTAGTCGGTGGGAGAACACTGAAGCTTTCTTT. The chain links TRBV12-5 to TRBJ1-1; unclear D gene. This CDR3 comprises 12 residues. CDR1 LGHNT and CDR2 FRNRAP come from the germline V gene. V lost 8 bases and J lost 1, with 8 bases in between.

V and J are TRBV28 and TRBJ2-7; D possibly corresponds to TRBD1 (7 bases). Germline V gene lookup returns CDR1 MDHEN and CDR2 SYDVKM. The CDR3 contains 13 residues. Trimming shortened V by 3 bases and J by 6 bases, and 12 bases separated the two germline ends. CDR3 in DNA: TGTGCCAGCAGTTTTATCAGGGGGGTCGAGCAGTACTTC. This encodes CASSFIRGVEQYF.

The genes are TRBV5-1 and TRBJ2-1, with D unclear. The germline CDR1 and CDR2 sequences are SGHRS and YFSETQ. The CDR3 extends over 11 amino acids. V lost 1 base, J lost 7 bases, and 3 bases lay in between. As DNA, the CDR3 is TGCGCCAGCAGCTTGCGTAATGAGCAGTTCTTC. Amino acids: CASSLRNEQFF.

The chain combines TRBV4-1 with TRBJ1-6; D is ambiguous. CDR1 MGHRA and CDR2 YSYEKL come from the germline V gene. The CDR3 runs 16 residues. The V end lost 2 bases, the J end lost 4 bases, and 12 bases lay between the germline ends. The DNA of the CDR3 is TGCGCCAGCAGCCAAAAAGGAGGGATATATAATTCACCCCTCCACTTT. Translating it yields CASSQKGGIYNSPLHF.

This clone was seen more than once but under ten times. The gene calls are TRBV28 and TRBJ1-2, with TRBD1 identical over 9 bases. The CDR3 contains 13 residues. The J segment lost 5 bases and the V segment lost 4 bases, leaving 2 bases of the junction unmatched. Germline CDR1 reads MDHEN; CDR2 reads SYDVKM. Here the CDR3 DNA reads TGTGCCAGCAGTTCCGGACAGGGGTATGGCTACACCTTC. This gives the protein CASSSGQGYGYTF.

The J gene is TRBJ2-3, the V gene TRBV7-8; 8 bases line up with TRBD2. Germline V gene sequence: CDR1 SGHVS, CDR2 FQNEAQ. The CDR3 has 17 residues. With V trimmed by 1 base and J by 3 bases, 9 bases remained unmatched. The chain's CDR3 is CASSLGEVAGTTDTQYF. The CDR3 region has the DNA TGTGCCAGCAGCTTAGGTGAGGTAGCGGGGACGACAGATACGCAGTATTTT.

The CDR3 nucleotides read TGCAGCGTTGCTATGACCAACACTGAAGCTTTCTTT. Protein: CSVAMTNTEAFF. The chain has TRBV29-1 and TRBJ1-1, with unresolved D. With 4 bases removed from V and 2 bases from J, the gap between germline ends came to 8 bases. This CDR3 spans 12 amino acids. Germline-derived CDR1 and CDR2 are SQVTM and ANQGSEA.

The rearrangement links TRBV19 to TRBJ1-2; 11 positions match TRBD1. The germline V gene has CDR1 LNHDA and CDR2 SQIVND (reference sequence). This CDR3 contains 15 residues. V shed 5 bases and J 4 bases; nucleotides not matched to a gene: 6. For the CDR3, the DNA is TGTGCCAGTAGTGTCGCCGGGACAGGGGGCTATGGCTACACCTTC. It translates to CASSVAGTGGYGYTF.

In this sample, this clone turned up a few times. The chain uses TRBV6-6 and TRBJ1-2; D is unclear. From germline, CDR1 is MNHNY and CDR2 SVGAGI (reference sequence). V was trimmed by 4 bases and J by 1 base, leaving 16 bases between them. CDR3 length equals 16 residues. In nucleotides, the CDR3 is TGTGCCAGCAGTTCCGGTAGCGAAGGCAATAACTATGGCTACACCTTC. Translated: CASSSGSEGNNYGYTF.

The rearrangement links TRBV7-8 to TRBJ1-2; the D is unclear. The germline gives CDR1 SGHVS, CDR2 FQNEAQ. V lost 1 base and J 0 bases, leaving 12 bases between the germline ends. The CDR3 is 16 amino acids. CDR3 residues: CASSLGVPEANYGYTF. CDR3 coding DNA: TGTGCCAGCAGCTTAGGGGTACCAGAAGCTAACTATGGCTACACCTTC.

The rearrangement uses TRBV19 and TRBJ2-4, with D maybe TRBD1 (5 bases). The V end lost 7 bases, the J end lost 7 bases, and 20 bases lay between the germline ends. The CDR3 covers 15 residues. Germline assignment: CDR1 LNHDA and CDR2 SQIVND (reference sequence). DNA of the CDR3: TGTGCCAGTAAACCTTTCCAGGAGTCAGGGAACATTCAGTACTTC. As protein: CASKPFQESGNIQYF.

The chain recombines TRBV11-1 with TRBJ2-1; perhaps TRBD2 as D (6 bases). Between the trimmed V and J ends, which lost 3 bases and 4 bases, there was a span of 10 bases. The germline gives CDR1 SGHAT, CDR2 FQDESV (reference sequence). The CDR3 is 14 amino acids. CDR3 amino acids: CASSFMAGYNEQFF. CDR3 bases: TGTGCCAGCAGCTTTATGGCGGGGTACAATGAGCAGTTCTTC.

The rearrangement links TRBV7-2 to TRBJ1-3, with a weak D call TRBD1 (5 bases). Trimming pared 3 bases from V and 4 bases from J, leaving 16 bases between. The CDR3 covers 16 residues. Germline-derived CDR1 and CDR2 are SGHTA and FQGNSA. CDR3 sequence: CASSFTRAGGGNTIYF. CDR3 DNA sequence: TGTGCCAGCAGCTTTACCAGGGCCGGGGGGGGAAACACCATATATTTT.

Only a few counts were recorded for this clone. The V gene is TRBV27, the J gene TRBJ1-1; a possible D gene is TRBD1 (5 bases). Germline lookup yields CDR1 MNHEY and CDR2 SMNVEV (reference sequence). This CDR3 has 13 amino acids. With 4 bases removed from V and 1 base from J, the gap between germline ends came to 7 bases. The chain's CDR3 is CASSSGRNTEAFF. The DNA of the CDR3 is TGTGCCAGCAGTTCAGGGAGGAACACTGAAGCTTTCTTT.